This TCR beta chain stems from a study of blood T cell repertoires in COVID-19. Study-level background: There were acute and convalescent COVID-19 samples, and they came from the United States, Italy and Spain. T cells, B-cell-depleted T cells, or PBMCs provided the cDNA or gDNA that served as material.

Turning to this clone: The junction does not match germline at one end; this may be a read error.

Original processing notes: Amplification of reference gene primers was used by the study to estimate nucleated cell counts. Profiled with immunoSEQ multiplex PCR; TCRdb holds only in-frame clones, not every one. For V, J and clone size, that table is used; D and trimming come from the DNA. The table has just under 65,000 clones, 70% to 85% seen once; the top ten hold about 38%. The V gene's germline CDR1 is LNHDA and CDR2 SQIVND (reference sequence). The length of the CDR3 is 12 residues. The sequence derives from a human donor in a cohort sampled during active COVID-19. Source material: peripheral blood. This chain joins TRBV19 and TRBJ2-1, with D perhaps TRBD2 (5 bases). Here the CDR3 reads CASSIDGRPGIF. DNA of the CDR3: TGTGCCAGTAGTATAGATGGGCGGCCCGGGATCTTC.